The table lists the clone carrying this TCR beta chain with a count of one. These data are taken from a study of blood T cell repertoires in COVID-19. The CDR3 is made up of 14 amino acids. Per the germline V gene, CDR1 is SGDLS and CDR2 is YYNGEE. Trimming took off 5 bases at V and 1 base at J, with 9 bases between the two ends. Repertoires were generated with immunoSEQ multiplex PCR, while TCRdb's copy carries only in-frame clones and drops some. The sample has about 160,000 clones, about nine tenths seen once. This sequence was found in a woman aged 55 to 70 who had recovered from COVID-19. Sequencing was performed on peripheral blood. J is TRBJ2-2 and V is TRBV9, with TRBD2 as a possible D gene (5 bases). For the CDR3, the DNA is TGTGCCAGCAGGAAGGCGGGGAACACCGGGGAGCTGTTTTTT. Amino acids: CASRKAGNTGELFF.